The source of this TCR beta chain is a study of early T cells in non-severe SARS-CoV-2 infection. With V trimmed by 5 bases and J by 4 bases, 8 bases remained unmatched. Germline CDR1 and CDR2: SGHNT and YENEEA. CDR3 length equals 15 residues. TCRdb passed the 5' RACE reads through MiXCR, listing each CDR3 protein once. Of around 30,000 distinct CDR3 sequences in the sample, around 9% were seen once. This clonotype was obtained from an adult who was a healthcare worker with PCR-confirmed SARS-CoV-2 infection or an uninfected control (not recorded which). Sequencing input: whole blood. The V gene is TRBV11-3, the J gene TRBJ2-5; 9 positions match TRBD2. In DNA form, the CDR3 reads TGTGCCAGCAGCCCTAGCGGGGCGGGTAGAGAGACCCAGTACTTC. Translated: CASSPSGAGRETQYF.